This T cell receptor (beta chain) was identified during a study of cytomegalovirus exposure and HLA in healthy donors. As for the study in general: A later analysis reported the same platform for the roughly 110 validation repertoires and the roughly 700 first-cohort repertoires. Study-wide results and limits: Three chains linked to CMV were shown in vitro to be specific for CMV antigens. Cytomegalovirus status was reportedly diagnosed by the classifier with high sensitivity and specificity.

Comment on this clone: Its antigen is not identified.

The CDR3 extends over 14 amino acids. Deletions cut 4 bases from V and 2 bases from J, with 13 bases between. In germline, CDR1 is SGHNT, CDR2 YYREEE (reference sequence). Assay used: immunoSEQ multiplex PCR; TCRdb lists only in-frame clones, some missing. The profile covers over 200,000 clones, with less than 95% appearing a single time and 3% to 3.5% taken by the ten largest. The sequencing sample was made of PBMCs. The chain is built from TRBV5-4 and TRBJ2-7; D gene unclear. This TCR came from a young woman in good health and CMV-seronegative. In DNA form, the CDR3 reads TGTGCCAGCAGCACACCTAGATTCCCCTACGAGCAGTACTTC. This translates into CASSTPRFPYEQYF.